The 8 T cell receptor beta chains listed next were all sequenced from one sample in a study of T cells in Graves' hyperthyroidism and ophthalmopathy. Amplified TCR beta CDR3 regions came from RNA transcripts. The TCR CDR3 first-round RT-PCR relied on the HTBI primer set. One entry per CDR3 protein, called by TCRdb with MiXCR from the multiplex PCR reads. The top ten hold around 8% of the sample, which has around 580,000 distinct CDR3 sequences, around 45% seen once. The sequencing input was peripheral blood or thyroid tissue (not recorded which). The receptors come from a woman aged 18-29 years with Graves' hyperthyroidism.

This clonotype was observed at least ten times. The chain recombines TRBV15 with TRBJ2-5; D unclear. The V end was cut by 1 base, the J end by 0 bases, with 9 bases between. Germline CDR1 and CDR2: LNHNV and YYDKDF (reference sequence). The CDR3 totals 15 residues. The CDR3 region has the DNA TGTGCCACCAGCAGAGTGAAACGGGACCAAGAGACCCAGTACTTC. This translates into CATSRVKRDQETQYF. Filled out from reference TRBV15 and TRBJ2-5, the complete variable domain reads DAMVIQNPRYQVTQFGKPVTLSCSQTLNHNVMYWYQQKSSQAPKLLFHYYDKDFNNEADTPDNFQSRRPNTSFCFLDIRSPGLGDTAMYLCATSRVKRDQETQYFGPGTRLLVL.

The chain joins TRBV15 to TRBJ1-5; D ambiguous. This CDR3 is 12 amino acids long. The ends were cut back, 3 bases at V and 1 base at J, with 1 base in the middle. The germline V gene encodes CDR1 LNHNV and CDR2 YYDKDF (reference sequence). DNA of the CDR3: TGTGCCACCAGCAGGAGCAATCAGCCCCAGCATTTT. This sequence encodes CATSRSNQPQHF.

This chain connects TRBV20-1 to TRBJ1-2; maybe TRBD1 (5 bases). Germline lookup yields CDR1 DFQATT and CDR2 SNEGSKA (reference sequence). Trimming left V 2 bases short and J 7 bases short, with 20 bases between. This CDR3 comprises 15 residues. The CDR3 region is CSARNLAGRLFGYTF. Written as DNA, the CDR3 is TGCAGTGCTAGAAACCTAGCGGGACGGTTGTTTGGCTACACCTTC.

The genes are TRBV20-1 and TRBJ2-7, with 13 bases identical to TRBD2. CDR3 length: 15 amino acids. The trim removed 5 bases at V and 7 bases at J, leaving 11 bases unmatched. The germline V gene has CDR1 DFQATT and CDR2 SNEGSKA (reference sequence). CDR3 sequence: CSALAGTSGNNEQYF. In DNA, the CDR3 is TGCAGTGCTCTCGCCGGGACTAGCGGGAACAATGAGCAGTACTTC.

This clonotype has just a few counts. The chain uses TRBV12-3 or TRBV12-4 and TRBJ2-1, with 9 bases lining up with TRBD2. This CDR3 spans 15 amino acids. The J segment lost 4 bases and the V segment lost 8 bases, leaving 9 bases of the junction unmatched. In DNA, the CDR3 is TGTGCCAGCTCCGAGGCGGGAGGGCTGTACAATGAGCAGTTCTTC. Protein: CASSEAGGLYNEQFF.

This clonotype occurred many times. This CDR3 reads CASGPTGELFF. CDR3 nucleotides: TGTGCCAGCGGGCCGACCGGGGAGCTGTTTTTT. This chain connects TRBV2 to TRBJ2-2; D not resolved. The CDR3 spans 11 residues. Trimming stripped 8 bases from V and 5 bases from J, with 6 bases between. Germline loops: CDR1 SNHLY, CDR2 FYNNEI.

The chain combines TRBV24-1 with TRBJ2-3, with D unresolved. Per germline, CDR1 KGHDR and CDR2 SFDVKD. V lost 5 bases and J lost 4, with 12 bases in between. This CDR3 has 14 residues. The CDR3 reads CATSGPFVPDTQYF. The CDR3 DNA is TGTGCCACCAGTGGCCCATTTGTCCCAGATACGCAGTATTTT.

This clonotype was seen ten or more times. The rearrangement joins TRBV20-1 to TRBJ2-7; tentative D call: TRBD1 (6 bases). V was trimmed by 5 bases and J by 0 bases, leaving 11 bases between them. From germline, CDR1 is DFQATT and CDR2 SNEGSKA (reference sequence). The CDR3 loop spans 13 amino acids. CDR3 nucleotides: TGCAGTGCTCCCGGACAGAGCTCCTACGAGCAGTACTTC. Protein sequence: CSAPGQSSYEQYF.